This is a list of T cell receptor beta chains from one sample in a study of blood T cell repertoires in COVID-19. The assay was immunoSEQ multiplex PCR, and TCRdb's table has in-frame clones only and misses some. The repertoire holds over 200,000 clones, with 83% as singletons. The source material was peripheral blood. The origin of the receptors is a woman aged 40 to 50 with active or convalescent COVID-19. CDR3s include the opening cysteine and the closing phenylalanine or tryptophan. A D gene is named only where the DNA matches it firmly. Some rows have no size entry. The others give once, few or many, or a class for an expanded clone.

CDR3 DNA: TGTGCCAGCAGCTCGAAACGGGACACTGAAGCTTTCTTT
CDR3 protein: CASSSKRDTEAFF
J gene: TRBJ1-1
clone size: few
V gene: TRBV7-2
D gene: NA

CDR3 DNA: TGCGCCAGCAGCCAGGGGGGGTTCAATGAGCAGTTCTTC
CDR3 protein: CASSQGGFNEQFF
J gene: TRBJ2-1
clone size: few
V gene: TRBV4-1
D gene: TRBD2

CDR3 DNA: TGTGCCATCCAGGGGTCATCTGGCACAGATACGCAGTATTTT
CDR3 protein: CAIQGSSGTDTQYF
J gene: TRBJ2-3
clone size: few
V gene: TRBV10-3
D gene: NA

CDR3 DNA: TGTGCCAGCAGTTTTCGCGCGGGGGGGATACGGAGGACCGGGGAGCTGTTTTTT
CDR3 protein: CASSFRAGGIRRTGELFF
J gene: TRBJ2-2
clone size: NA
V gene: TRBV7-2
D gene: TRBD2

CDR3 DNA: TGTGCCAGCAGACAGGGGAATCAGCCCCAGCATTTT
CDR3 protein: CASRQGNQPQHF
J gene: TRBJ1-5
clone size: NA
V gene: TRBV6-5
D gene: TRBD1

CDR3 DNA: TGTGCCAGCAGCTCGGTGATGGAGGGCATTCAGTACTTC
CDR3 protein: CASSSVMEGIQYF
J gene: TRBJ2-4
clone size: NA
V gene: TRBV7-9
D gene: NA

CDR3 DNA: TGTGCCAGTAGTATCCGGACAGATTACGAGCAGTACTTC
CDR3 protein: CASSIRTDYEQYF
J gene: TRBJ2-7
clone size: NA
V gene: TRBV19
D gene: NA

CDR3 DNA: TGCGCCAGCAGTGAGACAGGGGGCTACGAGCAGTACTTC
CDR3 protein: CASSETGGYEQYF
J gene: TRBJ2-7
clone size: many
V gene: TRBV10-1
D gene: TRBD1

CDR3 DNA: TGCGCCAGCAGCTACCAGGCGATGGTAGCCGGGGGGACCGGGGAGCTGTTTTTT
CDR3 protein: CASSYQAMVAGGTGELFF
J gene: TRBJ2-2
clone size: NA
V gene: TRBV5-1
D gene: TRBD2

CDR3 DNA: TGCGCCAGCAGCCGAACTACGGGGAACGATGGCTACACCTTC
CDR3 protein: CASSRTTGNDGYTF
J gene: TRBJ1-2
clone size: NA
V gene: TRBV4-1
D gene: NA

CDR3 DNA: TGTGCCACCAGTGATTCGAGGGGGCCAGGTGAAAAACTGTTTTTT
CDR3 protein: CATSDSRGPGEKLFF
J gene: TRBJ1-4
clone size: NA
V gene: TRBV24-1
D gene: TRBD1

CDR3 DNA: TGTGCCAGCAGTGCCAGTAACACTGAAGCTTTCTTT
CDR3 protein: CASSASNTEAFF
J gene: TRBJ1-1
clone size: NA
V gene: TRBV2
D gene: NA

CDR3 DNA: TGTGCCAGCAGCCCGGGGGACGGGAATAATGAAAAACTGTTTTTT
CDR3 protein: CASSPGDGNNEKLFF
J gene: TRBJ1-4
clone size: few
V gene: TRBV7-9
D gene: NA

CDR3 DNA: TGTGCCAGCAGCTTATTACAGGGTCTGAACACTGAAGCTTTCTTT
CDR3 protein: CASSLLQGLNTEAFF
J gene: TRBJ1-1
clone size: NA
V gene: TRBV7-9
D gene: NA

CDR3 DNA: TGTGCCAGCAGTAGGGGAAACTATGGCTACACCTTC
CDR3 protein: CASSRGNYGYTF
J gene: TRBJ1-2
clone size: NA
V gene: TRBV6-2/TRBV6-3
D gene: NA

CDR3 DNA: TGTGCCTGGATAAGGGGGCTGAGCACTGAAGCTTTCTTT
CDR3 protein: CAWIRGLSTEAFF
J gene: TRBJ1-1
clone size: NA
V gene: TRBV30
D gene: TRBD1

CDR3 DNA: TGTGCCAGCAGCGGGGTAGTAGCGGGAGATGTAGATGAGCAGTTCTTC
CDR3 protein: CASSGVVAGDVDEQFF
J gene: TRBJ2-1
clone size: NA
V gene: TRBV5-4
D gene: TRBD2

CDR3 DNA: TGCGCCAGCAGTGAACATCGGGACTCATTTTGG
CDR3 protein: CASSEHRDSFW
J gene: TRBJ1-1
clone size: NA
V gene: TRBV10-1
D gene: NA

CDR3 DNA: TGTGCCAGCAGCTTAGACGGCAGGGGGCGAGGTGGCTACACCTTC
CDR3 protein: CASSLDGRGRGGYTF
J gene: TRBJ1-2
clone size: NA
V gene: TRBV7-2
D gene: TRBD1

CDR3 DNA: TGTGCCAGTAGTAAACCCTCGAAGACAGGGGACTATGGCTACACCTTC
CDR3 protein: CASSKPSKTGDYGYTF
J gene: TRBJ1-2
clone size: NA
V gene: TRBV19
D gene: TRBD1

CDR3 DNA: TGCGCCAGCAGCTTGTATCAGCGGGTCGGGGAGCTGTTTTTT
CDR3 protein: CASSLYQRVGELFF
J gene: TRBJ2-2
clone size: NA
V gene: TRBV5-1
D gene: NA

CDR3 DNA: TGTGCCAGCAGTTTATCACAGGGGGCTAGTAATGAGCAGTTCTTC
CDR3 protein: CASSLSQGASNEQFF
J gene: TRBJ2-1
clone size: once
V gene: TRBV28
D gene: TRBD1

CDR3 DNA: TGTGCTAGCAGCTCAAATCCGACAGGGAGCACAGATACGCAGTATTTT
CDR3 protein: CASSSNPTGSTDTQYF
J gene: TRBJ2-3
clone size: NA
V gene: TRBV7-7
D gene: TRBD1

CDR3 DNA: TGTGCCAGCAGTTTCTATGGCGGGGAGCTGTTTTTT
CDR3 protein: CASSFYGGELFF
J gene: TRBJ2-2
clone size: NA
V gene: TRBV12-3/TRBV12-4
D gene: NA

CDR3 DNA: TGTGCCAGCAGGGAGGTTATTAGGTCTGAAGCTTTCTTT
CDR3 protein: CASREVIRSEAFF
J gene: TRBJ1-1
clone size: NA
V gene: TRBV28
D gene: NA

CDR3 DNA: TGTGCCAGCAGTGACGTGCCAGATGATAGCAATCAGCCCCAGCATTTT
CDR3 protein: CASSDVPDDSNQPQHF
J gene: TRBJ1-5
clone size: NA
V gene: TRBV6-1
D gene: NA

CDR3 DNA: TGTGCCAGCAGCGTAGGACGGGACTCCTACGAGCAGTACTTC
CDR3 protein: CASSVGRDSYEQYF
J gene: TRBJ2-7
clone size: NA
V gene: TRBV9
D gene: NA